The next 17 T cell receptor beta chains were all read from a single sample in a study of shared clonotypes between healthy human individuals. Sequenced by immunoSEQ multiplex PCR; TCRdb stores in-frame clones only, minus some. Among 900,000 to 1,200,000 clones listed, about four fifths were seen once. The sample consisted of memory CD4+ T cells from PBMCs. This sample's subset: CD45RA-negative fraction. The receptor set was obtained from a young man in good health. Some clones in this sample may be carry-over from other donors' samples.

This clone was observed a handful of times. The J gene is TRBJ1-5, the V gene TRBV6-5; D might be TRBD1 (6 bases). The CDR3 sequence is 13 residues long. The germline V and J ends were trimmed by 4 bases and 6 bases, with 10 bases remaining between them. Germline-derived CDR1 and CDR2 are MNHEY and SVGAGI. The CDR3 sequence: CASSLGGGQPQHF. The DNA for the CDR3 is TGTGCCAGCAGTTTAGGAGGGGGTCAGCCCCAGCATTTT.

This chain joins TRBV5-6 and TRBJ1-5; a weak D match, TRBD1 (5 bases). Per germline, CDR1 SGHDT and CDR2 YYEEEE. V shed 4 bases and J shed 6 bases, with 11 bases lying between them. The CDR3 is 13 residues long. DNA for the CDR3: TGTGCCAGCAGCCAGGGACCAGGTCAGCCCCAGCATTTT. Protein sequence: CASSQGPGQPQHF.

The chain uses TRBV10-3 and TRBJ2-7; the D gene is possibly TRBD2 (6 bases). CDR1 ENHRY and CDR2 SYGVKD come from the germline V gene. This CDR3 has 15 amino acids. V gave up 6 bases and J gave up 5 bases, with 20 bases separating them. The CDR3 spells CAISTLGGLFDEQYF. CDR3 DNA: TGTGCCATCAGCACCTTGGGGGGATTGTTTGACGAGCAGTACTTC.

This clone has a single count. The V and J genes are TRBV5-1 and TRBJ2-7, with D perhaps TRBD2 (6 bases). V gave up 5 bases and J gave up 2 bases, with 17 bases separating them. Germline CDR1 reads SGHRS; CDR2 reads YFSETQ. This CDR3 has 15 residues. The chain's CDR3 is CASRPVGGFPYEQYF. As DNA, the CDR3 is TGCGCCAGCAGGCCTGTCGGGGGATTCCCCTACGAGCAGTACTTC.

This chain uses TRBV29-1 with TRBJ2-5; 12 nucleotides agree with TRBD2. The length of the CDR3 is 16 residues. Germline trimming cut 1 base from V and 4 bases from J; bases unmatched to any gene: 7. Germline-derived CDR1 and CDR2 are SQVTM and ANQGSEA. CDR3 sequence: CSVEGPTSGSRETQYF. The DNA of the CDR3 is TGCAGCGTTGAAGGTCCGACTAGCGGGAGTCGAGAGACCCAGTACTTC. The full variable domain, rest sourced from reference TRBV29-1 and TRBJ2-5, is SAVISQKPSRDICQRGTSLTIQCQVDSQVTMMFWYRQQPGQSLTLIATANQGSEATYESGFVIDKFPISRPNLTFSTLTVSNMSPEDSSIYLCSVEGPTSGSRETQYFGPGTRLLVL.

This clone was seen just once. Other DNA sequences in the same sample also yield this CDR3. This chain joins TRBV5-1 and TRBJ2-3, with D unclear. CDR3 length equals 14 residues. Germline CDR1 reads SGHRS; CDR2 reads YFSETQ. Deletions cut 0 bases from V and 2 bases from J, with 7 bases between. Here the CDR3 reads CASSLGRPTDTQYF. CDR3 bases: TGCGCCAGCAGCTTGGGTCGGCCCACAGATACGCAGTATTTT.

The sample holds a few counts of this clone. V gene TRBV4-1 combines with J gene TRBJ1-6, with 7 bases identical to TRBD1. CDR3 length equals 15 residues. CDR1 and CDR2 from the germline V gene are MGHRA and YSYEKL. With V trimmed by 7 bases and J by 4 bases, 7 bases remained unmatched. CDR3 nucleotide sequence: TGCGCCAGCACCGATTCAGGGGGGTATAATTCACCCCTCCACTTT. Encoded protein: CASTDSGGYNSPLHF.

In regard to this clone: Other DNA sequences within the sample encode an identical CDR3. The V gene is TRBV7-2, the J gene TRBJ2-7; TRBD1 matches 9 bases. The CDR3 consists of 14 residues. The germline gives CDR1 SGHTA, CDR2 FQGNSA. V gave up 1 base and J gave up 4 bases; unmatched junction bases: 2. DNA of the CDR3: TGTGCCAGCAGCTTAGGGACAGGGGCTTACGAGCAGTACTTC. The encoded protein is CASSLGTGAYEQYF.

The chain combines TRBV7-9 with TRBJ2-6; unclear D gene. The CDR3 spans 14 residues. Germline CDR1 is SEHNR and CDR2 is FQNEAQ (reference sequence). The V gene lost 1 base and the J gene lost 7 bases, with 8 bases spanning the gap. CDR3 loop: CASSLEFEANVLTF. The CDR3, as DNA: TGTGCCAGCAGCTTAGAGTTTGAAGCCAACGTCCTGACTTTC.

Points on this clone: Possible read error: a much larger clone is one base away. The sample carries other DNA sequences with the same CDR3. V is TRBV6-6 and J is TRBJ1-4; D gene ambiguous. The germline V gene has CDR1 MNHNY and CDR2 SVGAGI (reference sequence). V lost 9 bases and J lost 3, with 11 bases in between. The CDR3 consists of 13 residues. CDR3 in amino acids: CASVDRANEKLFF. CDR3 bases: TGTGCCAGTGTCGATCGGGCTAATGAAAAACTGTTTTTT.

This chain connects TRBV28 to TRBJ1-1; D not certain. Deletions cut 5 bases from V and 5 bases from J, with 18 bases between. Germline V lookup: CDR1 MDHEN, CDR2 SYDVKM. This CDR3 is built from 15 residues. CDR3 protein: CASSPNSGPGTEAFF. CDR3 in DNA: TGTGCCAGCAGTCCGAACAGTGGGCCGGGAACTGAAGCTTTCTTT.

The V gene is TRBV15, the J gene TRBJ2-7, with D perhaps TRBD2 (6 bases). Germline values: CDR1 LNHNV, CDR2 YYDKDF (reference sequence). With 3 bases removed from V and 1 base from J, the gap between germline ends came to 13 bases. This CDR3 is built from 15 residues. The CDR3 coding sequence is TGTGCCACCAGCAGGCGGCTAGCGAGTTCCTACGAGCAGTACTTC. Protein sequence: CATSRRLASSYEQYF.

This clone was detected only once. The chain employs TRBV5-1 and TRBJ2-7, with 7 bases that match TRBD2. The V segment lost 0 bases and the J segment 4 bases; nucleotides outside the gene matches: 7. CDR1 and CDR2 (germline): SGHRS, YFSETQ. This CDR3 is 15 amino acids long. CDR3 residues: CASSLAGTTNYEQYF. In DNA form, the CDR3 reads TGCGCCAGCAGCTTGGCCGGGACTACTAATTACGAGCAGTACTTC. Based on the CDR3 plus reference TRBV5-1 and TRBJ2-7, the full variable domain is KAGVTQTPRYLIKTRGQQVTLSCSPISGHRSVSWYQQTPGQGLQFLFEYFSETQRNKGNFPGRFSGRQFSNSRSEMNVSTLELGDSALYLCASSLAGTTNYEQYFGPGTRLTVT.

The V gene is TRBV9, the J gene TRBJ2-2; the match to TRBD1 covers 7 bases. This CDR3 is built from 14 residues. The V segment lost 4 bases and the J segment 8 bases; nucleotides outside the gene matches: 8. Germline CDR1 and CDR2: SGDLS and YYNGEE. CDR3 sequence: CASSTTTGLGELFF. The CDR3 nucleotides are TGTGCCAGCAGCACCACGACAGGGCTGGGGGAGCTGTTTTTT.

The chain joins TRBV28 to TRBJ1-4; D gene unclear. Trimming cost V 3 bases and J 8 bases, with 13 bases left between them. Germline V gene data show CDR1 as MDHEN and CDR2 as SYDVKM. The CDR3 is made up of 14 amino acids. The CDR3 is CASSLGGLQEKLFF. The CDR3 DNA follows: TGTGCCAGCAGTTTGGGCGGGTTACAGGAAAAACTGTTTTTT.

The chain is built from TRBV27 and TRBJ2-3, with 13 nucleotides matching TRBD2. With V trimmed by 6 bases and J by 4 bases, 10 bases remained unmatched. The CDR3 covers 17 residues. The germline V gene has CDR1 MNHEY and CDR2 SMNVEV (reference sequence). The CDR3 DNA follows: TGTGCCAGCAGGCCATACACTAGCGGGAGGGGAGCAGATACGCAGTATTTT. Its protein is CASRPYTSGRGADTQYF.

The rearrangement uses TRBV4-1 and TRBJ2-7, with D possibly TRBD1 on 5 matching bases. The CDR3 is made up of 14 amino acids. Trimming removed 9 bases at V and 2 bases at J, with 17 bases between. Germline values: CDR1 MGHRA, CDR2 YSYEKL. The CDR3 DNA follows: TGCGCCAGACGAGAAGGGGATTCCACCTACGAGCAGTACTTC. It encodes CARREGDSTYEQYF.